Listed here are 19 T cell receptor beta chains from one sample, sequenced in a study of T cell repertoires in aging, cancer and after chemotherapy. TRB rearrangements spanning V, D and J were amplified using mixed TRB-A/B primers. TCRdb fed the multiplex PCR reads into MiXCR, producing one record per CDR3 protein. The table records under 10,000 distinct CDR3 sequences, around half of them present only once. Peripheral blood genomic DNA, not sorted cells or RNA, was the template. Sequenced: blood. The receptors were sampled from a human donor in good health.

The chain combines TRBV19 with TRBJ2-5; tentative D call: TRBD1 (5 bases). Trimming stripped 5 bases from V and 5 bases from J, with 15 bases between. This CDR3 is built from 14 residues. CDR1 and CDR2 from the germline V gene are LNHDA and SQIVND (reference sequence). Written as DNA, the CDR3 is TGTGCCAGTAGTCCAGGCAGCAAGGGGGAGACCCAGTACTTC. It yields the protein CASSPGSKGETQYF.

The rearrangement links TRBV5-6 to TRBJ1-1; possible D gene TRBD1, 6 bases. V was clipped by 4 bases and J by 1 base, with 17 bases between them. The germline CDR1 and CDR2 sequences are SGHDT and YYEEEE. The CDR3 totals 16 residues. The CDR3 DNA sequence: TGTGCCAGCAGCCCTGGGGGCAGCGCATCGAACACTGAAGCTTTCTTT. Amino acid sequence: CASSPGGSASNTEAFF. The full variable domain, its missing parts supplied by reference TRBV5-6 and TRBJ1-1, is DAGVTQSPTHLIKTRGQQVTLRCSPKSGHDTVSWYQQALGQGPQFIFQYYEEEERQRGNFPDRFSGHQFPNYSSELNVNALLLGDSALYLCASSPGGSASNTEAFFGQGTRLTVV.

In this sample, this clonotype turned up a few times. This chain connects TRBV30 to TRBJ2-1; 9 nucleotides agree with TRBD2. V trimming: 3 bases; J trimming: 0 bases; junction bases outside the gene matches: 3. The CDR3 totals 15 residues. In germline, CDR1 is GTSNPN, CDR2 SVGIG (reference sequence). The CDR3 region has the DNA TGTGCCTGGAGAAAAGCGGGAGGCTCCTACAATGAGCAGTTCTTC. Amino acids: CAWRKAGGSYNEQFF.

The chain links TRBV18 to TRBJ1-2, with D possibly being TRBD1 (5 bases). V lost 4 bases to trimming and J lost 0 bases, with 18 bases between them. In germline, CDR1 is KGHSH, CDR2 LQKENI. The CDR3 length is 17 residues. The CDR3 protein is CASSLSQGTSPNYGYTF. DNA of the CDR3: TGTGCCAGCTCACTGTCCCAGGGAACGTCCCCTAACTATGGCTACACCTTC.

A word on this clonotype: The junction departs from germline at one end; a sequencing error may be responsible. The rearrangement links TRBV5-1 to TRBJ1-2; TRBD1 might be the D (5 bases). The CDR3 contains 12 residues. CDR1 is SGHRS and CDR2 is YFSETQ in the germline V gene. The CDR3 DNA sequence: TGTGCCAGCAGCTCCGACAGCTTTGGCTACACCTTC. Residues: CASSSDSFGYTF.

In this sample, this clonotype turned up a few times. The junction differs from germline at one of its ends, possibly a read error. The V gene is TRBV6-5, the J gene TRBJ2-3; tentative D call: TRBD1 (5 bases). Germline loops: CDR1 MNHEY, CDR2 SVGAGI. The CDR3 has 11 amino acids. This chain's CDR3 is CASNYRNTQYF. CDR3 in DNA: TGTGCCAGCAATTACAGGAATACGCAGTATTTT.

This clonotype appeared a few times. This chain connects TRBV30 to TRBJ1-2; possibly TRBD1 for D (6 bases). This CDR3 is 14 amino acids long. V dropped 3 bases and J dropped 2 bases, with 13 bases sitting between them. Germline loops: CDR1 GTSNPN, CDR2 SVGIG (reference sequence). CDR3 nucleotide sequence: TGTGCCTGGAGGTGGGGGAGGGGGAACTATGGCTACACCTTC. Encoded protein: CAWRWGRGNYGYTF. Based on the CDR3 plus reference TRBV30 and TRBJ1-2, the full variable domain is SQTIHQWPATLVQPVGSPLSLECTVEGTSNPNLYWYRQAAGRGLQLLFYSVGIGQISSEVPQNLSASRPQDRQFILSSKKLLLSDSGFYLCAWRWGRGNYGYTFGSGTRLTVV.

This clonotype came up a few times. V usage is TRBV27 and J usage is TRBJ1-2; 7 positions match TRBD1. The CDR3 length is 14 residues. Germline CDR1 and CDR2: MNHEY and SMNVEV (reference sequence). Trimming at V came to 7 bases and at J to 7 bases, leaving 12 bases not matched to a gene. The CDR3: CASNPKTGMGGYTF. The CDR3 DNA sequence: TGTGCCAGCAATCCTAAGACAGGGATGGGTGGCTACACCTTC.

This chain uses TRBV11-1 with TRBJ2-7; 10 bases line up with TRBD2. V shed 8 bases and J 0 bases; nucleotides not matched to a gene: 10. The CDR3 covers 16 residues. The V gene's germline CDR1 is SGHAT and CDR2 FQDESV (reference sequence). The CDR3 sequence is CASPPGTSVFSYEQYF. The CDR3, as DNA: TGTGCCAGCCCCCCTGGGACTAGCGTGTTCTCCTACGAGCAGTACTTC.

There are a few counts of this clonotype. This sequence joins TRBV19 and TRBJ2-7, with a tentative D call TRBD2 (5 bases). CDR1 and CDR2 from the germline V gene are LNHDA and SQIVND (reference sequence). V lost 4 bases, J lost 5 bases, and 18 bases lay in between. The CDR3 is 15 amino acids. The CDR3 sequence is CASSKVVGSFNEQYF. The CDR3, as DNA: TGTGCCAGTAGTAAGGTGGTGGGGAGTTTCAACGAGCAGTACTTC.

This clonotype appeared a single time. The chain links TRBV7-9 to TRBJ2-7, with TRBD1 identical over 10 bases. Germline assignment: CDR1 SEHNR and CDR2 FQNEAQ (reference sequence). The CDR3 extends over 14 amino acids. The J segment lost 2 bases and the V segment lost 5 bases, leaving 3 bases of the junction unmatched. CDR3 in amino acids: CASSRDRGTYEQYF. CDR3 coding DNA: TGTGCCAGCAGCCGGGACAGGGGTACCTACGAGCAGTACTTC.

The J gene is TRBJ2-7, the V gene TRBV6-1, with 10 bases identical to TRBD1. The ends lost 5 bases at V and 4 bases at J; junction bases unmatched: 5. In germline, CDR1 is MNHNS, CDR2 SASEGT. The CDR3 sequence is 14 residues long. The CDR3 region has the DNA TGTGCCAGCAGTTACTGGACAGGGGGTTACGAGCAGTACTTC. Its translation: CASSYWTGGYEQYF.

The J gene is TRBJ2-1, the V gene TRBV19; D perhaps matches TRBD1 (5 bases). The CDR3 spans 16 residues. Trimming shortened V by 5 bases and J by 2 bases, and 16 bases separated the two germline ends. Germline lookup yields CDR1 LNHDA and CDR2 SQIVND (reference sequence). Here the CDR3 DNA reads TGTGCCAGTAGTTTCCAAAAGGGGCAAACCTACAATGAGCAGTTCTTC. Protein sequence: CASSFQKGQTYNEQFF. The full variable domain, with the rest looked up from reference TRBV19 and TRBJ2-1, is DGGITQSPKYLFRKEGQNVTLSCEQNLNHDAMYWYRQDPGQGLRLIYYSQIVNDFQKGDIAEGYSVSREKKESFPLTVTSAQKNPTAFYLCASSFQKGQTYNEQFFGPGTRLTVL.

Only a few counts were recorded for this clonotype. The chain carries TRBV29-1 and TRBJ1-2; TRBD1 matches at 9 bases. This CDR3 comprises 14 residues. Germline values: CDR1 SQVTM, CDR2 ANQGSEA. Losses at the gene ends were 6 bases for V and 8 bases for J; bases not matched to a gene: 13. The CDR3 reads CSVARDREKEGYTF. Here the CDR3 DNA reads TGCAGCGTGGCCCGGGACAGGGAGAAAGAAGGCTACACCTTC.

This clonotype was detected a few times. The chain couples TRBV27 to TRBJ1-2; weak D call: TRBD1 (5 bases). Germline V CDR1 and CDR2: MNHEY, SMNVEV (reference sequence). The germline V and J ends were trimmed by 6 bases and 2 bases, with 10 bases remaining between them. The CDR3 sequence is 13 residues long. CDR3 nucleotides: TGTGCCAGCAGACCAGGACAAAACTATGGCTACACCTTC. Its protein product is CASRPGQNYGYTF.

This clonotype was observed a handful of times. J is TRBJ2-3 and V is TRBV27, with D maybe TRBD2 (6 bases). V shed 5 bases and J shed 1 base, with 13 bases lying between them. The CDR3 consists of 15 residues. Germline CDR1 is MNHEY and CDR2 is SMNVEV (reference sequence). This chain's CDR3 is CASSGASAGTDTQYF. The CDR3 nucleotides are TGTGCCAGCAGTGGGGCTAGCGCTGGCACAGATACGCAGTATTTT.

This chain uses TRBV18 with TRBJ2-1, with TRBD1 identical over 7 bases. Germline trimming cut 3 bases from V and 9 bases from J; bases unmatched to any gene: 14. The germline CDR1 and CDR2 sequences are KGHSH and LQKENI. CDR3 length: 16 residues. The DNA for the CDR3 is TGTGCCAGCTCACCGACAGGGTCGGGCAATTCGGGTGAGCAGTTCTTC. Amino acid sequence: CASSPTGSGNSGEQFF.

V usage is TRBV6-6 and J usage is TRBJ2-3, with a possible D match to TRBD2 (5 bases). The CDR3 length is 11 residues. The germline CDR1 and CDR2 sequences are MNHNY and SVGAGI (reference sequence). V lost 6 bases, J lost 6 bases, and 7 bases lay in between. CDR3 amino acids: CASRRRDTQYF. Here the CDR3 DNA reads TGTGCCAGCAGACGGAGGGATACGCAGTATTTT.

The V and J genes are TRBV18 and TRBJ2-3, with D possibly matching TRBD2 (7 bases). The V end was cut by 8 bases, the J end by 6 bases, with 18 bases between. The CDR3 loop spans 14 amino acids. CDR1 KGHSH and CDR2 LQKENI come from the germline V gene. CDR3 in amino acids: CASHPAGAEDTQYF. Written as DNA, the CDR3 is TGTGCCAGCCACCCCGCGGGGGCCGAGGATACGCAGTATTTT.